This T cell receptor beta chain was captured by sequencing in a study of OX40 agonist ivuxolimab in advanced cancers. For the study at large: Partial responses occurred in Three dose-escalation patients, one with hepatocellular carcinoma and two with cutaneous melanoma.

Broader study findings: Part of the nonresponder group also had normalized T-cell clonal expansion that was low. With doses of 0.1 to 3.0 mg/kg, CD4+ and CD8+ blood T cells had undergone clonal expansion by week 6. Expanded clones tended on average to be more numerous among CD8+ T cells than CD4+.

This CDR3 has 14 amino acids. Germline CDR1 and CDR2: LGHNA and YNFKEQ. Trimming removed 3 bases at V and 2 bases at J, with 10 bases between. A remark on this clone: Its target is not known. The identical CDR3 is also encoded by other nucleotide sequences in the sample.

Generated by immunoSEQ multiplex PCR, the TCRdb table keeps only in-frame clones and is missing some. In the table there are 25,000 or so clones, roughly 66% of which are singletons. This specimen consisted of CD4+ or CD8+ T cells sorted from blood, obtained in a trial of the OX40 agonist ivuxolimab. This clonotype was obtained from an adult with an advanced solid tumor such as melanoma, head and neck, liver or kidney cancer. The chain employs TRBV4-2 and TRBJ1-1; D not resolved. The CDR3 nucleotides are TGTGCCAGCAGCCAGGCTGGTCCTAACACTGAAGCTTTCTTT. Its protein is CASSQAGPNTEAFF.